This entry lists 20 T cell receptor beta chains sequenced from one sample in a study of CD8+CD57+ T cells in acquired aplastic anemia. According to the study, genomic DNA was the template for TCR beta VDJ and CDR3 profiling. MiXCR, applied by TCRdb to the reads, yields one record per CDR3 protein. The data show 150,000 to 200,000 distinct CDR3 sequences, approximately 48% seen once. Sequenced patients had shown CD8+CD57+ cell expansion by flow cytometry. The sequencing sample was made of sorted CD4+, CD8+, or CD8+CD57+ T cells (not recorded which) from PBMCs. The receptors stem from a human donor with aplastic anemia.

The J gene is TRBJ2-6, the V gene TRBV24-1, with no clear D. This CDR3 comprises 13 residues. Germline V gene sequence: CDR1 KGHDR, CDR2 SFDVKD. Trimming pared 12 bases from V and 2 bases from J, leaving 10 bases between. Here the CDR3 reads CALGLPGANVLTF. The CDR3 DNA sequence: TGTGCCCTAGGGCTCCCTGGGGCCAACGTCCTGACTTTC.

DNA for the CDR3: TGCAGTTCTCGGATGAACACTGAAGCTTTCTTT. Translation gives CSSRMNTEAFF. The chain joins TRBV20-1 to TRBJ1-1; D is uncertain. The CDR3 consists of 11 residues. V shed 8 bases and J shed 0 bases, with 7 bases lying between them. The germline gives CDR1 DFQATT, CDR2 SNEGSKA (reference sequence).

This clonotype came up many times. The chain is built from TRBV9 and TRBJ2-5, with 8 bases identical to TRBD2. The V gene end was trimmed by 2 bases and the J gene end by 5 bases; junction bases not matched to a gene: 5. CDR3 length equals 14 residues. Per germline, CDR1 SGDLS and CDR2 YYNGEE. As DNA, the CDR3 is TGTGCCAGCAGCGTCGGGGGGGTTCAGGAGACCCAGTACTTC. Translation gives CASSVGGVQETQYF.

This clonotype appeared a single time. V is TRBV5-1 and J is TRBJ2-7; tentatively, D is TRBD2 (5 bases). CDR3 size: 13 residues. Trimming removed 2 bases at V and 6 bases at J, with 12 bases between. Germline V lookup: CDR1 SGHRS, CDR2 YFSETQ. CDR3 sequence reads: CASSFHGNGEQYF. The CDR3 nucleotides read TGCGCCAGCAGCTTCCACGGGAACGGCGAGCAGTACTTC.

In DNA form, the CDR3 reads TGTGCCAGCAGCCCGGACTACAATCAGCCCCAGCATTTT. The encoded protein is CASSPDYNQPQHF. J is TRBJ1-5 and V is TRBV7-2; D remains ambiguous. Looked up from germline, CDR1 is SGHTA and CDR2 is FQGNSA. CDR3 length equals 13 residues. The V and J ends lost 5 bases and 3 bases respectively, with 8 bases between them.

This clonotype was seen a handful of times. The chain employs TRBV5-4 and TRBJ2-7; no definite D call. With 5 bases removed from V and 4 bases from J, the gap between germline ends came to 22 bases. Germline-derived CDR1 and CDR2 are SGHNT and YYREEE (reference sequence). CDR3 length equals 16 residues. CDR3 residues: CASSAVVTDEPYEQYF. The CDR3 coding sequence is TGTGCCAGCAGTGCGGTGGTGACGGACGAACCTTACGAGCAGTACTTC.

The CDR3 region is CSAGTSAHYEQYF. Here the CDR3 DNA reads TGCAGTGCCGGGACTAGCGCGCATTACGAGCAGTACTTC. The chain combines TRBV20-1 with TRBJ2-7; 10 nucleotides line up with TRBD2. The CDR3 is 13 residues long. Trimming took 6 bases from V and 4 from J; bases not matched to a gene: 6. Germline V lookup: CDR1 DFQATT, CDR2 SNEGSKA (reference sequence).

The chain couples TRBV25-1 to TRBJ2-2; D gene unclear. The CDR3 has 16 residues. Between the trimmed V and J ends, which lost 3 bases and 5 bases, there was a span of 16 bases. CDR1 is MGHDK and CDR2 is SYGVNS in the germline V gene. In DNA, the CDR3 is TGTGCCAGCAGTGACGCCCCTGCTGGTCGGACCGGGGAGCTGTTTTTT. Its protein is CASSDAPAGRTGELFF.

The CDR3 DNA sequence: TGCAGCGTTGAAGACAGGCCCCAGAACACTGAAGCTTTCTTT. It yields the protein CSVEDRPQNTEAFF. The chain has TRBV29-1 and TRBJ1-1; D is uncertain. Trimming took off 0 bases at V and 1 base at J, with 9 bases between the two ends. Germline lookup yields CDR1 SQVTM and CDR2 ANQGSEA. This CDR3 has 14 residues.

The chain links TRBV29-1 to TRBJ1-2, with 8 bases matching TRBD1. The J segment lost 0 bases and the V segment lost 7 bases, leaving 7 bases of the junction unmatched. Germline V gives CDR1 SQVTM, CDR2 ANQGSEA. CDR3 length: 14 amino acids. Here the CDR3 DNA reads TGCAGCGGGTCGGACAGGGCCACTAACTATGGCTACACCTTC. It codes for CSGSDRATNYGYTF. Together with reference TRBV29-1 and TRBJ1-2, the CDR3 gives the full variable domain: SAVISQKPSRDICQRGTSLTIQCQVDSQVTMMFWYRQQPGQSLTLIATANQGSEATYESGFVIDKFPISRPNLTFSTLTVSNMSPEDSSIYLCSGSDRATNYGYTFGSGTRLTVV.

The V gene is TRBV10-2, the J gene TRBJ2-7; D gene uncertain. Deletions cut 5 bases from V and 4 bases from J, with 18 bases between. The germline gives CDR1 WSHSY, CDR2 SAAADI. This CDR3 spans 15 amino acids. As DNA, the CDR3 is TGCGCCAGCAGTCCCGAAGGTAGGGTAGGTTACGAGCAGTACTTC. Protein: CASSPEGRVGYEQYF.

This clonotype was counted at least ten times. The chain uses TRBV5-1 and TRBJ2-3; D may be TRBD1 or TRBD2 (5 bases each). Per the germline V gene, CDR1 is SGHRS and CDR2 is YFSETQ. V was pared by 0 bases and J by 2 bases, with 10 bases between. This CDR3 contains 15 residues. The CDR3, as DNA: TGCGCCAGCAGCTTGGACGGGGCGGACACAGATACGCAGTATTTT. It is translated as CASSLDGADTDTQYF.

The V call is TRBV25-1, the J call TRBJ1-2; 10 bases match TRBD1. CDR1 MGHDK and CDR2 SYGVNS come from the germline V gene. Trimming removed 5 bases from V and 3 bases from J; junction bases left unmatched: 6. This CDR3 is built from 15 residues. CDR3 in DNA: TGTGCCAGCAGTCCCCTGACAGGGGGCCACTATGGCTACACCTTC. Translated: CASSPLTGGHYGYTF.

This clonotype occurred many times. J is TRBJ2-7 and V is TRBV5-1, with D tentatively TRBD1 or TRBD2 (7 bases each). Germline V gene lookup returns CDR1 SGHRS and CDR2 YFSETQ. The CDR3 is 12 residues long. Deletions cut 0 bases from V and 12 bases from J, with 13 bases between. The CDR3 loop reads CASSLAGGEAYF. The CDR3 DNA follows: TGCGCCAGCAGCTTGGCAGGGGGGGAGGCGTACTTC.

The V and J genes are TRBV7-2 and TRBJ2-7; a weak D match, TRBD2 (6 bases). Trimming shortened V by 5 bases and J by 2 bases, and 13 bases separated the two germline ends. The CDR3 contains 14 residues. Looked up from germline, CDR1 is SGHTA and CDR2 is FQGNSA. The chain's CDR3 is CASSASSAPYEQYF. In nucleotides, the CDR3 is TGTGCCAGCAGCGCGTCTAGCGCGCCCTACGAGCAGTACTTC.

The chain recombines TRBV5-1 with TRBJ2-7; 8 nucleotides match TRBD1. V lost 4 bases and J lost 5; bases outside the gene matches: 8. This CDR3 is built from 14 residues. Germline-derived CDR1 and CDR2 are SGHRS and YFSETQ. Here the CDR3 DNA reads TGCGCCAGCAGCGAAGGGGCAGGGGGCAACGAGCAGTACTTC. Protein product: CASSEGAGGNEQYF.

V gene TRBV24-1 combines with J gene TRBJ1-5; unclear D gene. V lost 5 bases and J lost 9, with 10 bases in between. The CDR3 runs 12 residues. Germline CDR1 is KGHDR and CDR2 is SFDVKD. This chain's CDR3 is CATSAQGWPQHF. In nucleotides, the CDR3 is TGTGCCACCAGTGCTCAAGGTTGGCCCCAGCATTTT.

This clonotype was seen at least ten times. The chain links TRBV18 to TRBJ1-6; D remains ambiguous. In germline, CDR1 is KGHSH, CDR2 LQKENI. This CDR3 region has 13 residues. The V gene lost 1 base and the J gene lost 8 bases, with 6 bases spanning the gap. The CDR3 is CASSPLDDSPLHF. Here the CDR3 DNA reads TGTGCCAGCTCACCACTTGACGATTCACCCCTCCACTTT.

The V gene is TRBV18, the J gene TRBJ1-1; tentatively, D is TRBD1 (5 bases). The CDR3 sequence is 13 residues long. Germline lookup yields CDR1 KGHSH and CDR2 LQKENI. The ends were cut back, 4 bases at V and 9 bases at J, with 15 bases in the middle. CDR3: CASSLDRGGKAFF. DNA of the CDR3: TGTGCCAGCTCACTCGACCGGGGGGGGAAAGCTTTCTTT.

This rearrangement joins TRBV7-9 to TRBJ2-7, with 7 bases identical to TRBD1. The trim removed 5 bases at V and 10 bases at J, leaving 14 bases unmatched. The CDR3 runs 14 residues. Germline V gives CDR1 SEHNR, CDR2 FQNEAQ (reference sequence). The CDR3: CASSATDGTDLQYF. The CDR3 nucleotides are TGTGCCAGCAGCGCAACCGACGGGACAGACCTTCAGTACTTC.